These 21 T cell receptor beta chains came from one sample sequenced in a study of T-cell memory formation after mild COVID-19. From the 5' RACE reads, TCRdb called clonotypes with MiXCR, one entry per CDR3 protein. Here the sample spans fewer than 450,000 distinct CDR3 sequences, around 21% being singletons. Sample: PBMCs or a T cell subset sorted from them (not recorded which). The source is an adult woman who had mild COVID-19 (a few samples of this study predate the infection). Cell type and time point are not known.

This clonotype has only a few counts. V usage is TRBV12-3 or TRBV12-4 and J usage is TRBJ1-6; D gene ambiguous. This CDR3 spans 16 amino acids. V was shortened by 3 bases and J by 0 bases, with 9 bases between the two germline ends. As DNA, the CDR3 is TGTGCCAGCAGTTTTCTCCGGAACTCCTATAATTCACCCCTCCACTTT. Encoded protein: CASSFLRNSYNSPLHF.

The rearrangement uses TRBV30 and TRBJ1-2; D remains ambiguous. Germline CDR1 reads GTSNPN; CDR2 reads SVGIG (reference sequence). Trimming shortened V by 0 bases and J by 1 base, and 6 bases separated the two germline ends. This CDR3 has 13 residues. This CDR3 is CAWSVAVNYGYTF. CDR3 in DNA: TGTGCCTGGAGTGTCGCAGTTAACTATGGCTACACCTTC.

The chain combines TRBV9 with TRBJ2-3, with TRBD2 matching over 9 bases. The CDR3 spans 16 residues. Looked up from germline, CDR1 is SGDLS and CDR2 is YYNGEE. After removal of 0 bases from V and 6 bases from J, the junction contained 8 bases not matched to a gene. The CDR3 DNA reads as TGTGCCAGCAGCGTAGTAGGCCTAGCGGGAAGGGATACGCAGTATTTT. Translating it yields CASSVVGLAGRDTQYF.

This chain uses TRBV21-1 with TRBJ2-7; TRBD1, the table's D call, lacks a check against the DNA. TRBV21-1 is annotated as a pseudogene. The length of the CDR3 is 17 residues. CDR3 loop: CASSKSRAGGSSYEQYF. DNA of the CDR3: TGTGCCAGCAGCAAAAGCCGGGCGGGGGGGAGCTCCTACGAGCAGTACTTC.

This clonotype showed up just a few times. The V gene is TRBV21-1, the J gene TRBJ2-2. TRBV21-1 represents a pseudogene. This CDR3 is 12 amino acids long. The CDR3 loop reads CASSDTTGELFF. The CDR3 bases are TGTGCCAGCAGTGACACGACCGGGGAGCTGTTTTTT.

This clonotype was observed a few times. V is TRBV15 and J is TRBJ2-3; 16 bases fit TRBD2. V shed 5 bases and J 2 bases; nucleotides not matched to a gene: 7. This CDR3 comprises 18 residues. CDR1 LNHNV and CDR2 YYDKDF come from the germline V gene (reference sequence). The CDR3 spells CATSGLGTSGGATDTQYF. The CDR3 bases are TGTGCCACCAGCGGCCTAGGGACTAGCGGGGGGGCCACAGATACGCAGTATTTT.

V gene TRBV5-1 combines with J gene TRBJ2-1; the match to TRBD1 covers 11 bases. This CDR3 contains 17 residues. The germline V gene encodes CDR1 SGHRS and CDR2 YFSETQ. Trimming cost V 2 bases and J 6 bases; bases outside gene matches: 10. The CDR3 region has the DNA TGCGCCAGCAGCTTTTCGTATTCCGGGACAGGGGGCAATGAGCAGTTCTTC. Translated, it gives CASSFSYSGTGGNEQFF.

This rearrangement joins TRBV12-3 or TRBV12-4 to TRBJ2-1; D is tentatively TRBD1 or TRBD2 (5 bases each). This CDR3 spans 13 amino acids. V was clipped by 6 bases and J by 8 bases, with 14 bases between them. For the CDR3, the DNA is TGTGCCAGCAGGGGGGACCTCGGGCATGAGCAGTTCTTC. It is translated as CASRGDLGHEQFF.

This clonotype has a count of ten or more. This chain joins TRBV5-5 and TRBJ2-2; possible D gene TRBD1, 7 bases. V gave up 0 bases and J gave up 5 bases, with 11 bases separating them. CDR3 length equals 15 residues. Germline CDR1 reads SGHKS; CDR2 reads YYEKEE (reference sequence). The CDR3 loop is CASSLAGGRTGELFF. The CDR3 region has the DNA TGTGCCAGCAGCTTGGCAGGGGGGAGGACCGGGGAGCTGTTTTTT.

This clonotype was recorded a few times. The chain joins TRBV20-1 to TRBJ2-3, with TRBD2 as a possible D gene (6 bases). There are 14 residues in the CDR3. Looked up from germline, CDR1 is DFQATT and CDR2 is SNEGSKA (reference sequence). Trimming stripped 3 bases from V and 4 bases from J, with 14 bases between. In nucleotides, the CDR3 is TGCAGTGCTAGGCCCCTAGCGATCGCAGATACGCAGTATTTT. Its translation is CSARPLAIADTQYF.

The rearrangement uses TRBV12-3 or TRBV12-4 and TRBJ2-3; D unresolved. The CDR3 contains 14 residues. V gave up 2 bases and J gave up 2 bases, with 8 bases separating them. This chain's CDR3 is CASSLLELTDTQYF. CDR3 nucleotides: TGTGCCAGCAGTTTACTCGAGCTCACAGATACGCAGTATTTT.

The genes are TRBV4-2 and TRBJ2-3; 9 bases agree with TRBD2. The CDR3 extends over 15 amino acids. J gave up 0 bases and V 4 bases, and 2 bases lay outside the gene matches. The germline V gene encodes CDR1 LGHNA and CDR2 YNFKEQ. The CDR3, as DNA: TGTGCCAGCAGCCGTGGACTAGCGAGCACAGATACGCAGTATTTT. Its translation is CASSRGLASTDTQYF.

This clonotype showed up just a few times. The V gene is TRBV11-2, the J gene TRBJ2-1; no clear D gene. The germline V and J ends were trimmed by 1 base and 1 base, with 11 bases remaining between them. Germline lookup yields CDR1 SGHAT and CDR2 FQNNGV. The CDR3 length is 16 residues. This CDR3 reads CASSLVERLSYNEQFF. Written as DNA, the CDR3 is TGTGCCAGCAGCTTAGTCGAGCGTCTTTCCTACAATGAGCAGTTCTTC.

The genes are TRBV6-2 or TRBV6-3 and TRBJ2-1; 11 bases agree with TRBD2. This CDR3 spans 21 amino acids. Per germline, CDR1 MNHEY and CDR2 SVGEGT. V lost 2 bases to trimming and J lost 0 bases; unmatched junction nucleotides: 15. The CDR3 loop reads CASSYDGSSGGSFSSYNEQFF. The CDR3 DNA reads as TGTGCCAGCAGTTACGACGGATCTAGCGGGGGGTCTTTTAGCTCCTACAATGAGCAGTTCTTC.

This clonotype has at least ten counts. The chain has TRBV12-3 or TRBV12-4 and TRBJ1-1; D might be TRBD1 (5 bases). The V and J ends lost 1 base and 8 bases respectively, with 14 bases between them. CDR3 length: 14 amino acids. CDR3 region: CASSLGGEGHEAFF. CDR3 DNA: TGTGCCAGCAGTTTAGGAGGGGAGGGGCACGAAGCTTTCTTT.

The V and J genes are TRBV4-1 and TRBJ2-3; possible D gene TRBD2, 6 bases. V was cut by 4 bases and J by 3 bases, with 17 bases left in between. CDR3 length: 16 amino acids. The germline CDR1 and CDR2 sequences are MGHRA and YSYEKL. As DNA, the CDR3 is TGCGCCAGCAGCCCTACGAGGCGGGATGGGACAGATACGCAGTATTTT. This sequence encodes CASSPTRRDGTDTQYF.

There are a few counts of this clonotype. The chain employs TRBV5-1 and TRBJ2-1; TRBD2 matches at 7 bases. Trimming removed 2 bases from V and 9 bases from J; junction bases left unmatched: 8. CDR1 and CDR2 from the germline V gene are SGHRS and YFSETQ. The CDR3 contains 14 residues. The CDR3 DNA reads as TGCGCCAGCAGCTTAGGCGGGAGAGCCACTGAGCAGTTCTTC. It translates to CASSLGGRATEQFF.

This clonotype occurred a few times. This chain links TRBV10-3 with TRBJ2-7, with D perhaps being TRBD1 or TRBD2 (5 bases each). The V and J ends lost 7 bases and 0 bases respectively, with 13 bases between them. Germline CDR1 and CDR2: ENHRY and SYGVKD. The CDR3 loop spans 14 amino acids. CDR3 amino acids: CAIKNGTSSYEQYF. The CDR3 DNA reads TGTGCCATCAAGAACGGGACCAGCTCCTACGAGCAGTACTTC.

The CDR3 coding sequence is TGTGCCAGCCTAAGGGACAGAACCTACGAGCAGTACTTC. It is translated as CASLRDRTYEQYF. The chain uses TRBV2 and TRBJ2-7; TRBD1 agrees at 7 bases. The CDR3 has 13 amino acids. Germline CDR1 SNHLY, CDR2 FYNNEI. V was clipped by 8 bases and J by 2 bases; unmatched bases: 6.

This clonotype has only a few counts. The chain combines TRBV15 with TRBJ1-1, with D uncertain. CDR3 length equals 16 residues. Germline V gives CDR1 LNHNV, CDR2 YYDKDF (reference sequence). Deletions cut 0 bases from V and 4 bases from J, with 15 bases between. The CDR3 nucleotides are TGTGCCACCAGCAGAGATCCCTGGGGAGGGTCCACTGAAGCTTTCTTT. It specifies CATSRDPWGGSTEAFF.

This chain links TRBV15 with TRBJ2-2, with D possibly being TRBD1 (5 bases). Trimming took 0 bases from V and 7 from J, leaving 6 bases between them. The CDR3 length is 13 residues. Germline values: CDR1 LNHNV, CDR2 YYDKDF (reference sequence). CDR3 amino acids: CATSREGVGELFF. The CDR3 DNA reads as TGTGCCACCAGCAGAGAAGGGGTCGGGGAGCTGTTTTTT. Variable domain in full (rest from reference TRBV15 and TRBJ2-2): DAMVIQNPRYQVTQFGKPVTLSCSQTLNHNVMYWYQQKSSQAPKLLFHYYDKDFNNEADTPDNFQSRRPNTSFCFLDIRSPGLGDTAMYLCATSREGVGELFFGEGSRLTVL.